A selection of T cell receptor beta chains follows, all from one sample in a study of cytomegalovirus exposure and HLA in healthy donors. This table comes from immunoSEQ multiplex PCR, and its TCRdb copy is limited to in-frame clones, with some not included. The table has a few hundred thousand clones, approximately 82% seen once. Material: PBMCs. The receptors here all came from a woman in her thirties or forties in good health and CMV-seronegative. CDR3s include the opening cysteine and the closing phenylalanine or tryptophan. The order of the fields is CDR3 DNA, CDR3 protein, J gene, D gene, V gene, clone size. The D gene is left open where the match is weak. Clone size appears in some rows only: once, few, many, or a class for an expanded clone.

CDR3nt: TGTTCCAGCAGCTCTAGTCCGGAGACCCAGTACTTC
CDR3aa: CSSSSSPETQYF
j_gene: TRBJ2-5
d_gene: .
v_gene: TRBV7-9
abundance: .

CDR3nt: TGTGCCAGCAGGGAAACAGGGCGGGGAAACACCATATATTTT
CDR3aa: CASRETGRGNTIYF
j_gene: TRBJ1-3
d_gene: .
v_gene: TRBV6-6
abundance: few

CDR3nt: TGTGCCAGCAGCCGAGCCGCGGAGACCCAGTACTTC
CDR3aa: CASSRAAETQYF
j_gene: TRBJ2-5
d_gene: .
v_gene: TRBV7-6
abundance: .

CDR3nt: TGTGCCAGCAGCCAAACCCGGACATTCGGAAACACCATATATTTT
CDR3aa: CASSQTRTFGNTIYF
j_gene: TRBJ1-3
d_gene: .
v_gene: TRBV14
abundance: .

CDR3nt: TGTGCCAGCAGACAGGGGGCGACCTACGAGCAGTACTTC
CDR3aa: CASRQGATYEQYF
j_gene: TRBJ2-7
d_gene: TRBD1
v_gene: TRBV5-8
abundance: .

CDR3nt: TGCGCCAGCAGCCAAGATACAGGGGGAAACACCATATATTTT
CDR3aa: CASSQDTGGNTIYF
j_gene: TRBJ1-3
d_gene: .
v_gene: TRBV4-1
abundance: .

CDR3nt: TGTGCCAGCAGTGGACAGATGAACACTGAAGCTTTCTTT
CDR3aa: CASSGQMNTEAFF
j_gene: TRBJ1-1
d_gene: .
v_gene: TRBV6-6
abundance: .

CDR3nt: TGCAGTGTTCAGAGGCGGGAGACCCAGTACTTC
CDR3aa: CSVQRRETQYF
j_gene: TRBJ2-5
d_gene: .
v_gene: TRBV20-1
abundance: .

CDR3nt: TGTGCCAGCAGCTTAGTTAGCCGGACCGGGGAGCTGTTTTTT
CDR3aa: CASSLVSRTGELFF
j_gene: TRBJ2-2
d_gene: .
v_gene: TRBV7-9
abundance: .

CDR3nt: TGTGCCAGCAGCTCTCTTTTAGCGGGGGGCCTACAAGAGACCCAGTACTTC
CDR3aa: CASSSLLAGGLQETQYF
j_gene: TRBJ2-5
d_gene: TRBD2
v_gene: TRBV7-2
abundance: .

CDR3nt: TGTGCCAGCAGTCTCCCCCCGGACAGCTACGAGCAGTACTTC
CDR3aa: CASSLPPDSYEQYF
j_gene: TRBJ2-7
d_gene: .
v_gene: TRBV28
abundance: .

CDR3nt: TGCGCCAGCAGCCAAGAGATAACCAGCGGGGAGCTGTTTTTT
CDR3aa: CASSQEITSGELFF
j_gene: TRBJ2-2
d_gene: .
v_gene: TRBV4-1
abundance: few

CDR3nt: TGTGCCAGCTCACCAGACCAGGGCCTGGGGGAGCAGTTCTTC
CDR3aa: CASSPDQGLGEQFF
j_gene: TRBJ2-1
d_gene: .
v_gene: TRBV18
abundance: .

CDR3nt: TGTGCCAGTAATAGACAGCTCATGAACACTGAAGCTTTCTTT
CDR3aa: CASNRQLMNTEAFF
j_gene: TRBJ1-1
d_gene: .
v_gene: TRBV19
abundance: .

CDR3nt: TGTGCCAGCACGGGCGTAGCGGGAAATCAGCCCCAGCATTTT
CDR3aa: CASTGVAGNQPQHF
j_gene: TRBJ1-5
d_gene: .
v_gene: TRBV2
abundance: .

CDR3nt: TGCGCCAGCAGCCAGGTACAGGGCTACGAGCAGTACTTC
CDR3aa: CASSQVQGYEQYF
j_gene: TRBJ2-7
d_gene: .
v_gene: TRBV4-3
abundance: .

CDR3nt: TGTGCCAGCTCACCACCCGGGACAGGGTACAATGAGCAGTTCTTC
CDR3aa: CASSPPGTGYNEQFF
j_gene: TRBJ2-1
d_gene: TRBD1
v_gene: TRBV18
abundance: .

CDR3nt: TGTGCCAGTAGTATATCAGGGGCGAAAATCAATGAAGCTTTCTTT
CDR3aa: CASSISGAKINEAFF
j_gene: TRBJ1-1
d_gene: .
v_gene: TRBV19
abundance: .

CDR3nt: TGTGCCAGCAGCCAAGATTCCAGGTTGGGCAATCAGCCCCAGCATTTT
CDR3aa: CASSQDSRLGNQPQHF
j_gene: TRBJ1-5
d_gene: .
v_gene: TRBV4-2
abundance: .

CDR3nt: TGTGCCAGTAGTATCCGCGCCGGGGGGGCGAGCACCGGGGAGCTGTTTTTT
CDR3aa: CASSIRAGGASTGELFF
j_gene: TRBJ2-2
d_gene: TRBD2
v_gene: TRBV19
abundance: .

CDR3nt: TGCGCCAGCAGCCAAGATCCCAGGGCCGATGGCTACACCTTC
CDR3aa: CASSQDPRADGYTF
j_gene: TRBJ1-2
d_gene: .
v_gene: TRBV4-3
abundance: .

CDR3nt: TGCGCCAGCAGCCTCAGGGGATCCACTGAAGCTTTCTTT
CDR3aa: CASSLRGSTEAFF
j_gene: TRBJ1-1
d_gene: .
v_gene: TRBV4-3
abundance: .

CDR3nt: TGTGCCAGCCGGGCGACTAGTCCCTCCGAGCAGTACTTC
CDR3aa: CASRATSPSEQYF
j_gene: TRBJ2-7
d_gene: .
v_gene: TRBV6-6
abundance: once

CDR3nt: TGTGCCAGCAGCTTCGCAGCGGGGGAGAATACGCAGTATTTT
CDR3aa: CASSFAAGENTQYF
j_gene: TRBJ2-3
d_gene: TRBD2
v_gene: TRBV7-2
abundance: once

CDR3nt: TGTGCCAGCTCACCCGGGACTAGCGGGGGAACAGATACGCAGTATTTT
CDR3aa: CASSPGTSGGTDTQYF
j_gene: TRBJ2-3
d_gene: TRBD2
v_gene: TRBV18
abundance: .

CDR3nt: TGTGCCAGCAGCCGTAGGGGGGGGTACGAGCAGTACTTC
CDR3aa: CASSRRGGYEQYF
j_gene: TRBJ2-7
d_gene: .
v_gene: TRBV27
abundance: once

CDR3nt: TGTGCCAGCAGCTTAGTGGGGACAGATTCCTACGAGCAGTACTTC
CDR3aa: CASSLVGTDSYEQYF
j_gene: TRBJ2-7
d_gene: TRBD1
v_gene: TRBV11-3
abundance: .

CDR3nt: TGTGCCAGCAGCCAACAAGGGGCACGGTCCACTAATGAAAAACTGTTTTTT
CDR3aa: CASSQQGARSTNEKLFF
j_gene: TRBJ1-4
d_gene: .
v_gene: TRBV4-2
abundance: .

CDR3nt: TGTGCCAGTAGCCAGAGCCGTGTGGGCTTCCGTGGAAACACCATATATTTT
CDR3aa: CASSQSRVGFRGNTIYF
j_gene: TRBJ1-3
d_gene: .
v_gene: TRBV19
abundance: .

CDR3nt: TGTGCCAGCGAGGGACAGCAAGAGACCCAGTACTTC
CDR3aa: CASEGQQETQYF
j_gene: TRBJ2-5
d_gene: TRBD1
v_gene: TRBV11-2
abundance: .

CDR3nt: TGTGCCAGCAGTGAGAGTGAAAACACCGGGGAGCTGTTTTTT
CDR3aa: CASSESENTGELFF
j_gene: TRBJ2-2
d_gene: .
v_gene: TRBV2
abundance: .

CDR3nt: TGTGCCAGCAGCTTAGCCGGGGCAGGGGCAACTAATGAAAAACTGTTTTTT
CDR3aa: CASSLAGAGATNEKLFF
j_gene: TRBJ1-4
d_gene: .
v_gene: TRBV7-6
abundance: .

CDR3nt: TGTGCCAGCAGCCCTCAGGTGACAGATACGCAGTATTTT
CDR3aa: CASSPQVTDTQYF
j_gene: TRBJ2-3
d_gene: .
v_gene: TRBV6-6
abundance: .

CDR3nt: TGTGCCAGCAGCTTGGCAGGGGAGATTAATGAAAAACTGTTTTTT
CDR3aa: CASSLAGEINEKLFF
j_gene: TRBJ1-4
d_gene: .
v_gene: TRBV5-5
abundance: .

CDR3nt: TGCGCCAGCAGCTTCGCCGGGACACAAGAGACCCAGTACTTC
CDR3aa: CASSFAGTQETQYF
j_gene: TRBJ2-5
d_gene: .
v_gene: TRBV5-1
abundance: .

CDR3nt: TGTGCCAGCAGCTTAGGAGGGGAGGGCGAGCAGTACTTC
CDR3aa: CASSLGGEGEQYF
j_gene: TRBJ2-7
d_gene: TRBD2
v_gene: TRBV7-3
abundance: .

CDR3nt: TGTGCCTGGGCCCGGGACAGTGGACAGCCCCAGCATTTT
CDR3aa: CAWARDSGQPQHF
j_gene: TRBJ1-5
d_gene: TRBD1
v_gene: TRBV30
abundance: .

CDR3nt: TGTGCCAGCAGCCGGAAAGGGCAGGGGGACTACGAGCAGTACTTC
CDR3aa: CASSRKGQGDYEQYF
j_gene: TRBJ2-7
d_gene: TRBD1
v_gene: TRBV7-2
abundance: .

CDR3nt: TGTGCCAGCTCACAGGTCACAGCGACTATTAATGAAAAACTGTTTTTT
CDR3aa: CASSQVTATINEKLFF
j_gene: TRBJ1-4
d_gene: .
v_gene: TRBV18
abundance: .

CDR3nt: TGTGCCAGCGGCGGGGGGAGGGGGACCCAGTACTTC
CDR3aa: CASGGGRGTQYF
j_gene: TRBJ2-5
d_gene: TRBD2
v_gene: TRBV7-2
abundance: few

CDR3nt: TGTGCCAGCAGCACTGGTTCGGGGGGCTACGAAGCTTTCTTT
CDR3aa: CASSTGSGGYEAFF
j_gene: TRBJ1-1
d_gene: .
v_gene: TRBV7-6
abundance: .

CDR3nt: TGTGCCAGCAGGGACAGGGGGGCTTCACCCCTCCACTTT
CDR3aa: CASRDRGASPLHF
j_gene: TRBJ1-6
d_gene: TRBD1
v_gene: TRBV2
abundance: .

CDR3nt: TGTGCCAGCAGCGTTTCCGGGACAGGGGACTACAATGAGCAGTTCTTC
CDR3aa: CASSVSGTGDYNEQFF
j_gene: TRBJ2-1
d_gene: TRBD1
v_gene: TRBV9
abundance: .

CDR3nt: TGCGCCAGCAGCCAAGATGCTGGGGGAGGGAATCAGCCCCAGCATTTT
CDR3aa: CASSQDAGGGNQPQHF
j_gene: TRBJ1-5
d_gene: .
v_gene: TRBV4-1
abundance: few

CDR3nt: TGTGCCAGTAGTGCCACAGGGGCCCACATTCAGTACTTC
CDR3aa: CASSATGAHIQYF
j_gene: TRBJ2-4
d_gene: TRBD1
v_gene: TRBV19
abundance: .

CDR3nt: TGTGCCAGCAGCCGCACGGGACAGGGGAGCTCCTACGAGCAGTACTTC
CDR3aa: CASSRTGQGSSYEQYF
j_gene: TRBJ2-7
d_gene: TRBD1
v_gene: TRBV9
abundance: .